This passage covers 27 T cell receptor beta chains from one sample sequenced in a study of response to subunit inactivated influenza vaccine (dated 2018 in TCRdb). The library was built by means of RT-PCR. Sequencing was carried out with an Illumina HiSeq 2500. TCRdb took the public reads, trimmed them with fastp at Q25, ran MiXCR for clone calling and kept in-frame beta chains. Here each entry gathers all rows of one CDR3 protein and keeps the most common genes and DNA. Here the sample has just under 250,000 distinct CDR3 sequences; more than 9% occur a single time. The top ten clonotypes cover roughly 7.7% of the sample. This specimen consisted of non-naive T cells sorted from PBMCs, obtained 14 to 15 days before vaccination. What this sample's cell subset or site label stands for: memory T cell fraction. These receptors were obtained from a middle-aged man who received an inactivated influenza vaccine. Donor details come from another sample of the same person, matched by shared clones.

This clonotype was seen a few times. The V and J genes are TRBV3-1 and TRBJ1-2; tentatively, D is TRBD1 (6 bases). Trimming stripped 1 base from V and 4 bases from J, with 13 bases between. CDR3 length: 15 residues. The V gene's germline CDR1 is LGHDT and CDR2 YNNKEL (reference sequence). The CDR3 region has the DNA TGTGCCAGCAGCCAAGGGACAGCCTTCGGCTATGGCTACACCTTC. Translation: CASSQGTAFGYGYTF.

The rearrangement links TRBV28 to TRBJ1-4, with TRBD1 as a possible D gene (5 bases). V lost 2 bases and J 8 bases, leaving 15 bases between the germline ends. The CDR3 consists of 15 residues. Looked up from germline, CDR1 is MDHEN and CDR2 is SYDVKM. CDR3 in amino acids: CASSLPLQGREKLFF. The CDR3 DNA sequence: TGTGCCAGCAGTTTACCCCTGCAGGGTAGGGAAAAACTGTTTTTT.

The V gene is TRBV4-3, the J gene TRBJ2-1, with D perhaps matching TRBD2 (5 bases). The V and J ends lost 0 bases and 0 bases respectively, with 12 bases between them. This CDR3 spans 17 amino acids. Looked up from germline, CDR1 is LGHNA and CDR2 is YSLEER. For the CDR3, the DNA is TGCGCCAGCAGCCAAGATTCGAGCGGAAACTCCTACAATGAGCAGTTCTTC. Its protein is CASSQDSSGNSYNEQFF.

This clonotype was seen a few times. The chain links TRBV6-5 to TRBJ2-7; D unclear. There are 13 residues in the CDR3. V shed 4 bases and J shed 2 bases, with 9 bases lying between them. In germline, CDR1 is MNHEY, CDR2 SVGAGI. CDR3 nucleotide sequence: TGTGCCAGCAGTTCCGCCAGCACCTACGAGCAGTACTTC. This codes for CASSSASTYEQYF.

This clonotype was picked up a small number of times. The rearrangement uses TRBV27 and TRBJ1-2, with 7 bases fitting TRBD1. This CDR3 is built from 13 residues. Trimming removed 7 bases from V and 1 base from J; junction bases left unmatched: 3. The V gene's germline CDR1 is MNHEY and CDR2 SMNVEV (reference sequence). This chain's CDR3 is CASKGGRNYGYTF. The DNA for the CDR3 is TGTGCCAGCAAAGGGGGCCGTAACTATGGCTACACCTTC.

At least ten counts were recorded for this clonotype. The chain links TRBV11-2 to TRBJ2-7; the D is unclear. The CDR3 has 15 amino acids. Germline V gene data show CDR1 as SGHAT and CDR2 as FQNNGV. Trimming pared 1 base from V and 2 bases from J, leaving 12 bases between. As DNA, the CDR3 is TGTGCCAGCAGCTTAGGGCTCGTCCCCGCCTACGAGCAGTACTTC. It translates to CASSLGLVPAYEQYF.

V usage is TRBV12-3 or TRBV12-4 and J usage is TRBJ2-3; 8 bases map to TRBD1. The CDR3 length is 15 residues. V was clipped by 5 bases and J by 5 bases; unmatched bases: 9. This CDR3 reads CASSLRQGLKDTQYF. The CDR3 bases are TGTGCCAGCAGTCTACGACAGGGGCTTAAAGATACGCAGTATTTT.

The chain carries TRBV27 and TRBJ2-5; D is possibly TRBD1 (5 bases). Trimming took off 1 base at V and 5 bases at J, with 11 bases between the two ends. The CDR3 covers 14 residues. Germline V lookup: CDR1 MNHEY, CDR2 SMNVEV (reference sequence). This CDR3 reads CASSLLGSGETQYF. The CDR3 bases are TGTGCCAGCAGTTTATTGGGATCAGGGGAGACCCAGTACTTC.

The sample holds a few counts of this clonotype. The J gene is TRBJ2-7, the V gene TRBV6-5, with TRBD2 as a possible D gene (5 bases). Trimming pared 5 bases from V and 9 bases from J, leaving 11 bases between. Per germline, CDR1 MNHEY and CDR2 SVGAGI. This CDR3 has 11 residues. The CDR3: CASSDGVGQYF. CDR3 DNA: TGTGCCAGCAGTGACGGGGTCGGGCAGTACTTC.

This clonotype was seen at least ten times. The chain joins TRBV18 to TRBJ2-5; D is ambiguous. Trimming pared 3 bases from V and 1 base from J, leaving 3 bases between. The CDR3 covers 12 residues. Germline CDR1 and CDR2: KGHSH and LQKENI. DNA for the CDR3: TGTGCCAGCTCACCTTCCCAAGAGACCCAGTACTTC. Amino acids: CASSPSQETQYF.

This clonotype was observed a few times. The rearrangement links TRBV6-1 to TRBJ2-7; TRBD1 agrees at 9 bases. The CDR3 runs to 14 residues. With 7 bases clipped from V and 4 bases from J, the junction kept 8 bases outside the gene matches. Germline V CDR1 and CDR2: MNHNS, SASEGT. The CDR3, as DNA: TGTGCCAGCACGGGGGACAGGGACGATTACGAGCAGTACTTC. As protein: CASTGDRDDYEQYF.

This clonotype has ten or more counts. The chain couples TRBV4-2 to TRBJ2-3, with 7 nucleotides matching TRBD1. Germline loops: CDR1 LGHNA, CDR2 YNFKEQ. The V gene end was trimmed by 3 bases and the J gene end by 0 bases; junction bases not matched to a gene: 3. CDR3 length: 15 amino acids. DNA for the CDR3: TGTGCCAGCAGCCAGGGGACAGACAGCACAGATACGCAGTATTTT. This translates into CASSQGTDSTDTQYF.

This chain uses TRBV18 with TRBJ2-7; 11 nucleotides line up with TRBD1. V shed 5 bases and J 2 bases; nucleotides not matched to a gene: 2. CDR3 length equals 14 residues. Germline V lookup: CDR1 KGHSH, CDR2 LQKENI. CDR3 residues: CASSGQGAPYEQYF. In nucleotides, the CDR3 is TGTGCCAGCTCAGGACAGGGGGCCCCCTACGAGCAGTACTTC.

The chain combines TRBV20-1 with TRBJ2-7, with a tentative D call TRBD1 (5 bases). The CDR3 is 12 residues long. V lost 6 bases and J 3 bases, leaving 12 bases between the germline ends. CDR1 is DFQATT and CDR2 is SNEGSKA in the germline V gene (reference sequence). The CDR3 nucleotides are TGCAGTGCGTCGCAGGGTAACTACGAGCAGTACTTC. Translation gives CSASQGNYEQYF.

The table lists this clonotype with many counts. The chain has TRBV6-2 or TRBV6-3 and TRBJ2-3; 10 bases are a match to TRBD2. V lost 6 bases and J lost 1; bases outside the gene matches: 4. CDR3 size: 15 residues. The germline gives CDR1 MNHEY, CDR2 SVGEGT. CDR3 nucleotides: TGTGCCAGCAGCCCTGGGACTAGCGGCACAGATACGCAGTATTTT. Protein sequence: CASSPGTSGTDTQYF.

The rearrangement joins TRBV28 to TRBJ2-1; the D call may be TRBD1 or TRBD2 (5 bases each). This CDR3 contains 14 residues. V dropped 5 bases and J dropped 5 bases, with 13 bases sitting between them. Germline V gives CDR1 MDHEN, CDR2 SYDVKM. The CDR3 nucleotides are TGTGCCAGCAGTAGGACCGGGGCTGACAATGAGCAGTTCTTC. Protein: CASSRTGADNEQFF.

This clonotype was detected only a few times. The chain is built from TRBV19 and TRBJ1-5; 8 bases map to TRBD1. In germline, CDR1 is LNHDA, CDR2 SQIVND (reference sequence). The CDR3 covers 15 residues. The ends lost 3 bases at V and 4 bases at J; junction bases unmatched: 5. The CDR3 loop is CASSMGTGLNQPQHF. In DNA form, the CDR3 reads TGTGCCAGTAGTATGGGGACAGGCCTGAATCAGCCCCAGCATTTT.

The chain uses TRBV7-9 and TRBJ2-3; 7 nucleotides align to TRBD2. CDR1 is SEHNR and CDR2 is FQNEAQ in the germline V gene (reference sequence). V shed 7 bases, J shed 1 base, and the junction held 5 bases outside the gene matches. This CDR3 comprises 14 residues. CDR3 coding DNA: TGTGCCAGCAAACTAGCGAGAGGCACAGATACGCAGTATTTT. Translation: CASKLARGTDTQYF. The full variable domain, with the rest looked up from reference TRBV7-9 and TRBJ2-3, is DTGVSQNPRHKITKRGQNVTFRCDPISEHNRLYWYRQTLGQGPEFLTYFQNEAQLEKSRLLSDRFSAERPKGSFSTLEIQRTEQGDSAMYLCASKLARGTDTQYFGPGTRLTVL.

V usage is TRBV11-3 and J usage is TRBJ2-2; the match to TRBD1 covers 9 bases. V was pared by 6 bases and J by 0 bases, with 5 bases of the junction left unmatched. The CDR3 is 16 residues long. Germline CDR1 reads SGHNT; CDR2 reads YENEEA. The CDR3 is CASSRTGGTNTGELFF. In nucleotides, the CDR3 is TGTGCCAGCAGTCGAACAGGGGGCACGAACACCGGGGAGCTGTTTTTT.

V is TRBV25-1 and J is TRBJ2-1; no definite D call. CDR3 length: 15 amino acids. Trimming shortened V by 7 bases and J by 5 bases, and 18 bases separated the two germline ends. CDR1 and CDR2 from the germline V gene are MGHDK and SYGVNS. For the CDR3, the DNA is TGTGCCAGCAAATTCGGTGGTGAATGGAACAATGAGCAGTTCTTC. It is translated as CASKFGGEWNNEQFF.

In this sample, this clonotype turned up a few times. This chain connects TRBV5-5 to TRBJ2-1; TRBD2 is a possible D gene (5 bases). The CDR3 sequence is 14 residues long. The V end was cut by 4 bases, the J end by 2 bases, with 10 bases between. Germline V gene data show CDR1 as SGHKS and CDR2 as YYEKEE (reference sequence). As DNA, the CDR3 is TGTGCCAGCAGCCAGGAGGAGCCCTACAATGAGCAGTTCTTC. This gives the protein CASSQEEPYNEQFF.

This clonotype has a handful of counts. The J gene is TRBJ2-2, the V gene TRBV27; D might be TRBD1 (5 bases). Trimming left V 2 bases short and J 2 bases short, with 9 bases between. The CDR3 contains 15 residues. Germline V gives CDR1 MNHEY, CDR2 SMNVEV (reference sequence). CDR3 sequence: CASSLAGSNTGELFF. CDR3 bases: TGTGCCAGCAGTTTAGCAGGGTCTAACACCGGGGAGCTGTTTTTT.

The chain is built from TRBV2 and TRBJ2-2; either TRBD1 or TRBD2 may fit D (5 bases each). The V and J ends lost 5 bases and 4 bases respectively, with 14 bases between them. This CDR3 has 15 amino acids. The germline CDR1 and CDR2 sequences are SNHLY and FYNNEI. CDR3 in amino acids: CASSPPPGTTGELFF. In DNA form, the CDR3 reads TGTGCCAGCAGTCCCCCCCCGGGGACCACCGGGGAGCTGTTTTTT.

This chain joins TRBV9 and TRBJ2-7; 9 bases map to TRBD2. Germline V CDR1 and CDR2: SGDLS, YYNGEE. The CDR3 sequence is 15 residues long. With 0 bases clipped from V and 4 bases from J, the junction kept 5 bases outside the gene matches. CDR3 in DNA: TGTGCCAGCAGCGTAGGGGCGGGAGGGCCTTACGAGCAGTACTTC. Amino acids: CASSVGAGGPYEQYF.

This clonotype was detected a few times. The rearrangement joins TRBV5-1 to TRBJ1-1; D is undetermined. Trimming pared 4 bases from V and 2 bases from J, leaving 9 bases between. The V gene's germline CDR1 is SGHRS and CDR2 YFSETQ. This CDR3 has 13 residues. The CDR3 coding sequence is TGCGCCAGCAGCACGTCGGACAACACTGAAGCTTTCTTT. It yields the protein CASSTSDNTEAFF.

This clonotype was detected ten times or more. J is TRBJ2-5 and V is TRBV2; D is unclear. Germline CDR1 SNHLY, CDR2 FYNNEI. V was cut by 7 bases and J by 0 bases, with 3 bases left in between. The CDR3 totals 11 residues. Here the CDR3 DNA reads TGTGCCAGCAAGTACCAAGAGACCCAGTACTTC. Translation gives CASKYQETQYF.

This clonotype was observed a few times. The V gene is TRBV4-2, the J gene TRBJ2-2; a possible D gene is TRBD2 (6 bases). Germline V gene data show CDR1 as LGHNA and CDR2 as YNFKEQ. CDR3 length equals 16 residues. V dropped 3 bases and J dropped 5 bases, with 16 bases sitting between them. The chain's CDR3 is CASSQEGPGRTGELFF. The CDR3 DNA reads TGTGCCAGCAGCCAGGAGGGTCCAGGCCGGACCGGGGAGCTGTTTTTT.